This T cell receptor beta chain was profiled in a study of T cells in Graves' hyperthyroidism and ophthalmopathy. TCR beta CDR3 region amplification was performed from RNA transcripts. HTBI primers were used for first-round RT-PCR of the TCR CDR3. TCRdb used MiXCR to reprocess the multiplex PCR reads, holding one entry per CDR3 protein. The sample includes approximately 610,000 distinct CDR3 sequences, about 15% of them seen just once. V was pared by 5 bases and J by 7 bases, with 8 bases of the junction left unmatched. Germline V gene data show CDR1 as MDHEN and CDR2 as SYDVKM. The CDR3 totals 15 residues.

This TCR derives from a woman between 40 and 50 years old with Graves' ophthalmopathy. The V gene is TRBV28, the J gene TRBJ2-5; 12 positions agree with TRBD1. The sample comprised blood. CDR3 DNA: TGTGCCAGCAGTGAACCGCCGGGACAGGGGGCGACCCAGTACTTC. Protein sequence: CASSEPPGQGATQYF.